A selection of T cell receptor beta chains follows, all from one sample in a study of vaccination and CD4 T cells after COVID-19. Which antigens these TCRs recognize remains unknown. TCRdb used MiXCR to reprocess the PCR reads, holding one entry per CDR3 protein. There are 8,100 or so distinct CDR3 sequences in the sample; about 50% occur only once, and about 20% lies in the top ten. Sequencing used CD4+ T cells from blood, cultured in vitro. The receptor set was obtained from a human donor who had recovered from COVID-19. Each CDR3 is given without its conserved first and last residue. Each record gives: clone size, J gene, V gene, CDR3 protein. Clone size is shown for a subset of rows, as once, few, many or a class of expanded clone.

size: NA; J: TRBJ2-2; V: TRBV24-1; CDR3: ATSEHGQGITGELF
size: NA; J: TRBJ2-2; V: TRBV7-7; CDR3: ASSSSGATGELF
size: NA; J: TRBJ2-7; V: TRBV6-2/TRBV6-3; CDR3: ASSYSGTPTYEQY
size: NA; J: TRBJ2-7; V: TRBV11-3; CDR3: ASSLAGTSVGEQY
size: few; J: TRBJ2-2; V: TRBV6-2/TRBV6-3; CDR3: ASLTASGRGTGELF
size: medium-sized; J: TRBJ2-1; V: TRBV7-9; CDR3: ASSLEQGRQF
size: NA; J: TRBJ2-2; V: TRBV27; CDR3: ASGLTTGELF
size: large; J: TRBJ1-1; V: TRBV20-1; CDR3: SALRYGPGQGMENTEAF
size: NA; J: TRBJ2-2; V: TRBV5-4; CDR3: ASSPLGQGIAGELF
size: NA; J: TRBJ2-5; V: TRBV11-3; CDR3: ASSPAGTMGETQY
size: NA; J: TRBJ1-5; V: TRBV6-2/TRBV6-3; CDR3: ASSYRGRGASQPQH
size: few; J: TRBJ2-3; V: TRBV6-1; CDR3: ASTLRSLAGGGGADTQY
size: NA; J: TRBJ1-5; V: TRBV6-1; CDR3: ASSRGPTSNQPQH
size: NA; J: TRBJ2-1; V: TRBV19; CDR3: ASSPRRDEQF
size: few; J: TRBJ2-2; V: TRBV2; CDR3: ASSEAPPGGDTGELF
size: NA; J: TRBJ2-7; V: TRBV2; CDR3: ASSGPRSGNEQY